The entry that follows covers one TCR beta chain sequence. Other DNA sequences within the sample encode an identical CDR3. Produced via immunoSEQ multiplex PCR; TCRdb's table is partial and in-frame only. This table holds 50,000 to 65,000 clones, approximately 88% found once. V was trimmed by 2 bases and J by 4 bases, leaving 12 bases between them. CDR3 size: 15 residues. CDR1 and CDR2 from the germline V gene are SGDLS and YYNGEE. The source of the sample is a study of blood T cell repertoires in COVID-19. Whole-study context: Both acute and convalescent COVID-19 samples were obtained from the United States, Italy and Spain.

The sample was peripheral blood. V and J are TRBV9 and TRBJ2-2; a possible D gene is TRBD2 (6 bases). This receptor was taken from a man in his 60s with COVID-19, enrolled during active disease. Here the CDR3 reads CASSVVPGVTGELFF. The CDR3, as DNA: TGTGCCAGCAGCGTGGTACCGGGGGTCACCGGGGAGCTGTTTTTT. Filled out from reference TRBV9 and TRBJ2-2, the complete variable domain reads DSGVTQTPKHLITATGQRVTLRCSPRSGDLSVYWYQQSLDQGLQFLIQYYNGEERAKGNILERFSAQQFPDLHSELNLSSLELGDSALYFCASSVVPGVTGELFFGEGSRLTVL.